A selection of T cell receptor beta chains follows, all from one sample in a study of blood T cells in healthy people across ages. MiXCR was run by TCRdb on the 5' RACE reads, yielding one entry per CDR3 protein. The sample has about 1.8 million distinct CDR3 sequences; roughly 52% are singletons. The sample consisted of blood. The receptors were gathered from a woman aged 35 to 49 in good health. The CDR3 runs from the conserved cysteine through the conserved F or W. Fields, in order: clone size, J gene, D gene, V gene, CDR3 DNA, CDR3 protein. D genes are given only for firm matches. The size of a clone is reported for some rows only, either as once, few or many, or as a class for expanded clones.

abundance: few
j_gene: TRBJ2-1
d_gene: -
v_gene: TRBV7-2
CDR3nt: TGTGCCAGCAGCACCCTGGGGGGCAATGAGCAGTTCTTC
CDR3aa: CASSTLGGNEQFF

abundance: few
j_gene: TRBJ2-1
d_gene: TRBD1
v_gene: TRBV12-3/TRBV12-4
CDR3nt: TGTGCCAGCGGCGCTGGGACAGGGGTTGCTGAGCAGTTCTTC
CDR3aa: CASGAGTGVAEQFF

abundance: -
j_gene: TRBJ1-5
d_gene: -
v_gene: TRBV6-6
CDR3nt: TGTGCCAGCACCCCTAGGCGGGAGGGGAATCAGCCCCAGCATTTT
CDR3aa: CASTPRREGNQPQHF

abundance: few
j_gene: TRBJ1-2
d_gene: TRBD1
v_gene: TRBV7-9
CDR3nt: TGTGCCAGCAGCCAGAACCAGGACAGGGTTTCTGGCTACACCTTC
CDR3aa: CASSQNQDRVSGYTF

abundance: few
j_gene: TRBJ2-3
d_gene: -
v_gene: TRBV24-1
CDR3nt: TGTGCCACCAGTGATACACAGGGAAATGCAGATACGCAGTATTTT
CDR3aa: CATSDTQGNADTQYF

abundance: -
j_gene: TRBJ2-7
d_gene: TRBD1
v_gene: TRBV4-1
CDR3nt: TGCGCCAGCAGCCCCTATTTACAGGGACAGAACCCCAACGAGCAGTACTTC
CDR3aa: CASSPYLQGQNPNEQYF

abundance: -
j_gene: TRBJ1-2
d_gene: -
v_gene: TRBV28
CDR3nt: TGTGCCAGCAGTTCCCCCCGGCAGGGCAACTATGGCTACACCTTC
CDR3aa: CASSSPRQGNYGYTF

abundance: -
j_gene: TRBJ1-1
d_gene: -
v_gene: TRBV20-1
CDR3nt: TGCAGTGCTCCACCACCACCACCCCGGGGCTCTGAAGCTTTCTTT
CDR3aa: CSAPPPPPRGSEAFF

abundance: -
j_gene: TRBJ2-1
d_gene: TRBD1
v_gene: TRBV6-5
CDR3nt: TGTGCCAGCAGGAACGACAGGGGTGCCTACAATGAGCAGTTCTTC
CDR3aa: CASRNDRGAYNEQFF

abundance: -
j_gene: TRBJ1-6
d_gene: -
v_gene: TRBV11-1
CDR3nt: TGTGCCAGCAGCATCCTGATTTTCTCACCCCTCCACTTT
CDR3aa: CASSILIFSPLHF

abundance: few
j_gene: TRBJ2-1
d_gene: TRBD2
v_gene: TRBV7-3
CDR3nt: TGTGCCAGCAGCCCTCCAGGGCGGGGGACGACCCAGTTCTTC
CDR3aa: CASSPPGRGTTQFF

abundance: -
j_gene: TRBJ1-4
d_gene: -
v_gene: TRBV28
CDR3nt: TGTGCCAGCAGTTCAGAGAGATGGCTGTTTTTT
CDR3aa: CASSSERWLFF

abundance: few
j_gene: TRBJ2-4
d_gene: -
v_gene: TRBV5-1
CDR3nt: TGCGCCAGCAGCGCGGGACACCAAATAACTTACCCCCAAAACATTCAGTACTTC
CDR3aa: CASSAGHQITYPQNIQYF

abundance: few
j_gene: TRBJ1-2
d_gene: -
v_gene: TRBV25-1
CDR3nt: TGTGCCAGCAGTGCTCCCGGAGTTAGCTACACCTTC
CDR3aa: CASSAPGVSYTF

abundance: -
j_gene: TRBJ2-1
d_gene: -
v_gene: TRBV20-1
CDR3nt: TGCAGTGCTAGAGTGGCCCCTATTAATGAGCAGTTCTTC
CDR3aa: CSARVAPINEQFF

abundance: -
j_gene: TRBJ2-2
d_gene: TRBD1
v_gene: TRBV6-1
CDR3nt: TGTGCCATACACCCAGGGGGCTACACCGGGGAGCTGTTTTTT
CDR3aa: CAIHPGGYTGELFF

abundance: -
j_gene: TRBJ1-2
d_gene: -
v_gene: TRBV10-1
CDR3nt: TGCGCCAGCAGTGAGTCCCGACAGCAGGAGTTATGGGGCTACACCTTC
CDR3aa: CASSESRQQELWGYTF

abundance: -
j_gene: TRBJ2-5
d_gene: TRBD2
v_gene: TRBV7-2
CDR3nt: TGTGCCAGCAGCTTAGGTGGTGGATTAGGGAGGGCAGGAGAGACCCAGTACTTC
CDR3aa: CASSLGGGLGRAGETQYF

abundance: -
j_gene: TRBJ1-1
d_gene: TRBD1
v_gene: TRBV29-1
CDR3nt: TGCAGCTACTTGTACAGGGGACCCAAGAACACTGAAGCTTTCTTT
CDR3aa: CSYLYRGPKNTEAFF

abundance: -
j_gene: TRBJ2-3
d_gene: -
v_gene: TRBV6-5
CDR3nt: TGTGCCAGCAGTTACTCTCCCCCGGGTACTCAGAAGGATACGCAGTATTTT
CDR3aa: CASSYSPPGTQKDTQYF

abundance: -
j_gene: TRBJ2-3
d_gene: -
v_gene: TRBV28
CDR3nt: TGTGCCAGCAGCCCCTCGGGCGCCCAGCAAAATAGGGATACGCAGTATTTT
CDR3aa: CASSPSGAQQNRDTQYF

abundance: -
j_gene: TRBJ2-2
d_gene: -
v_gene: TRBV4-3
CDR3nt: TGCGCCAGCAGCCAGGAAGGGTCCAACACCGGGGAGCTGTTTTTT
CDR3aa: CASSQEGSNTGELFF

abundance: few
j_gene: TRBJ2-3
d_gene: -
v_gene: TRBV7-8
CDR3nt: TGTGCCAGCAGCTTAAGGGGCTACCAGACAGATACGCAGTATTTT
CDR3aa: CASSLRGYQTDTQYF

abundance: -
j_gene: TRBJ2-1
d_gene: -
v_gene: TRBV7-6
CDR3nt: TGTGCCAGCAGCAACACCGGGAACAACAATGAGCAGTTCTTC
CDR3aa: CASSNTGNNNEQFF

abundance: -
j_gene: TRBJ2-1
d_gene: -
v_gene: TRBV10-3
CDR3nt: TGTGCCATCAGGGGAATTGGGAATGAGCAGTTCTTC
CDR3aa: CAIRGIGNEQFF

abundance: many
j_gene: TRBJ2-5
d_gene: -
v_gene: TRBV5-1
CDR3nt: TGTGCCAGCAGCTTAGTGGTGCGGGAGACCCAGTACTTC
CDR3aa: CASSLVVRETQYF

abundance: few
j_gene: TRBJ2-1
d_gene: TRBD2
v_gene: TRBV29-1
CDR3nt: TGCAGCGTCCTAAGCGGGGGGGCCAGGAATGAGCAGTTCTTC
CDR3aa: CSVLSGGARNEQFF

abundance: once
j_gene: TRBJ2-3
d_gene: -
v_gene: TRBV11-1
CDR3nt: TGTGCCAGCAGCACCTCTTTCGCCGGGACCTATCCTAGTAGTAGCACAGATACGCAGTATTTT
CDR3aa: CASSTSFAGTYPSSSTDTQYF

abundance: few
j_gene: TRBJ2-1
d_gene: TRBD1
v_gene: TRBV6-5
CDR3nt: TGTGCCAGCAGTCGTACCGGGACAGTAATCTACAATGAGCAGTTCTTC
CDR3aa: CASSRTGTVIYNEQFF

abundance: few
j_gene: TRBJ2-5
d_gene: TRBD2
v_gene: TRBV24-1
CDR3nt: TGTGCCACCAGTGATCCTACTAGCGGCTCGAAAGAGACCCAGTACTTC
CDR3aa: CATSDPTSGSKETQYF

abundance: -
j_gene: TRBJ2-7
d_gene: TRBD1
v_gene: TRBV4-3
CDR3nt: TGCGCCAGCAGCCAAGATCCCCCGGGACAGGGGGCAATCGAGCAGTACTTC
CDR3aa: CASSQDPPGQGAIEQYF

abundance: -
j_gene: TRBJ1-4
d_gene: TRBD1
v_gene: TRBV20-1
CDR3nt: TGCAGTGCTAGTGACAGGGTTAATGAAAAACTGTTTTTT
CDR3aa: CSASDRVNEKLFF

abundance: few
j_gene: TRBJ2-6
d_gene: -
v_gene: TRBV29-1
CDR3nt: TGCAGCGTTATTCGCCCTGGGGCCAACGTCCTGACTTTC
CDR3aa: CSVIRPGANVLTF

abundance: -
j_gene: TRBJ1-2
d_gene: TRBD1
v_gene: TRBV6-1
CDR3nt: TGTGCCAGCAGTGAAGGGGGACAGACTGGTGGCTGCACCTTC
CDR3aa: CASSEGGQTGGCTF

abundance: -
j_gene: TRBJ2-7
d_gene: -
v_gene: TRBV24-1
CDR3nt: TGTGCCACCAGTGATTTCATGTCCATTGGTGAGCCCTACGAGCAGTACTTC
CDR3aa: CATSDFMSIGEPYEQYF

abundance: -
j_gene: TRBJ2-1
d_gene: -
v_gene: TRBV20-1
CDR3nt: TGCAGTCGCCCCCCTAACCGAGGCGACTTCGGGCCCAATGAGCAGTTCTTC
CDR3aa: CSRPPNRGDFGPNEQFF

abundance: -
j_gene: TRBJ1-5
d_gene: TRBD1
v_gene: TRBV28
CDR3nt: TGTGCCAGCAGCCCTGTCGTGGGACAGGGAGGCAATCAGCCCCAGCATTTT
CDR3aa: CASSPVVGQGGNQPQHF

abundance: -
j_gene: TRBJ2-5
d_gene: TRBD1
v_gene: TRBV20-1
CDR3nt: TGCAGTGCTAGCGGGACAGTGCAAGAGACCCAGTACTTC
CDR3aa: CSASGTVQETQYF

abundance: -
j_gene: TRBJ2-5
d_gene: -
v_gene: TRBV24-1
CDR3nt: TGTGCCACCAGTGTAGGTCAGGGGTTTCAGACCCAGTACTTC
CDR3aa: CATSVGQGFQTQYF

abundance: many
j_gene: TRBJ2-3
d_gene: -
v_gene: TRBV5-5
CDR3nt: TGTGCCAGCAGCTCCCGGGACAGCACAGATACGCAGTATTTT
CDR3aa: CASSSRDSTDTQYF

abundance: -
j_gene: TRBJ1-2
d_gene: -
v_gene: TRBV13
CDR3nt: TGTGCCAGCAGCCCGCCGAACGGAATCTATGGCTACACCTTC
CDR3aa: CASSPPNGIYGYTF

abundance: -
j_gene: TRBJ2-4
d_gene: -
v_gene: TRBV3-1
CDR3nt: TGTGCCAGCAGCCGGAGGGGAGCCAAAAACATTCAGTACTTC
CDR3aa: CASSRRGAKNIQYF

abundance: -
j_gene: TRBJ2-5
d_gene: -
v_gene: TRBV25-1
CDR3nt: TGTGCCAGCAGTGTCCTAGTGGGGTACAATGAGCAGTACTTC
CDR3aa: CASSVLVGYNEQYF

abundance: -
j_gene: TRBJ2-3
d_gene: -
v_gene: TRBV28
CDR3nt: TGTGCCAGCAGTTTATTAACTAACGAGGTCACAGATACGCAGTATTTT
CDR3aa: CASSLLTNEVTDTQYF

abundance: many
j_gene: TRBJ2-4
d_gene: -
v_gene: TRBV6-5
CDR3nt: TGTGCCAGCAGTTACTCAAACATTCAGTACTTC
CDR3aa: CASSYSNIQYF

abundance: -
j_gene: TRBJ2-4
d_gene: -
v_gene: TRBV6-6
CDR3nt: TGTGCCAGCAGTTACACCTCAGGGGAAAGGGAAAACATTCAGTACTTC
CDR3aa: CASSYTSGERENIQYF

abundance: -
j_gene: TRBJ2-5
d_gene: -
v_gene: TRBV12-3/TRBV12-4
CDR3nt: TGTACCAGCAGTTTTATGGAGACCCAGTACTTC
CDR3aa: CTSSFMETQYF

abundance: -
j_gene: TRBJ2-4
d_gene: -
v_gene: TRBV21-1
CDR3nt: TGTGCTCTACAGGGGCCGCGGGCCAAAAACATTCAGTACTTC
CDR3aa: CALQGPRAKNIQYF

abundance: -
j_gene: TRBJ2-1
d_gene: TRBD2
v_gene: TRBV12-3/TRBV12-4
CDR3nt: TGTGCCAGCAGCCCGAACGGGGGGGCCTACAATGAGCAGTTCTTC
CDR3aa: CASSPNGGAYNEQFF

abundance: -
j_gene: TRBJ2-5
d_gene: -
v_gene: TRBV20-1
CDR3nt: TGCAGTGCTACTCAACCGGGGATTACAGGAGAGACCCAGTACTTC
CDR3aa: CSATQPGITGETQYF

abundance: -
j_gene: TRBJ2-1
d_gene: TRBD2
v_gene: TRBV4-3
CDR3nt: TGCGCCAGCAGCCCCTTGGGGAGGGACCCCTACAATGAGCAGTTCTTC
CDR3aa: CASSPLGRDPYNEQFF

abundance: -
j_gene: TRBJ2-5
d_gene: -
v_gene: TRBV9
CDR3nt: TGTGCCAGCAGCGAACACCTGGGGGGAGAGACCCAGTACTTC
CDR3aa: CASSEHLGGETQYF

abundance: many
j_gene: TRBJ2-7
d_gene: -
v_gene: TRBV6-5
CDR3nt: TGTGCCAGCAGTTACTCGCGGGACGGGTCCTACGAGCAGTACTTC
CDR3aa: CASSYSRDGSYEQYF

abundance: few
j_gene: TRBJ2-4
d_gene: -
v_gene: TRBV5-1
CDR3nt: TGCGCCAGCAGCTTGGGCGGTAACGCGAAAAACATTCAGTACTTC
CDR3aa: CASSLGGNAKNIQYF

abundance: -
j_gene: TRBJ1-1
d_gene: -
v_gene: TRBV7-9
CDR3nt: TGTGCCGGCAGCTTAGCGAGTACGGGTTCAGAAGCTTTCTTT
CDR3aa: CAGSLASTGSEAFF

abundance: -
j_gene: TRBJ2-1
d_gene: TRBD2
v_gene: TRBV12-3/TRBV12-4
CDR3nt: TGTGCCAGCAGTTTAGTTGGGGCTAGCGGGGAAGATGAGCAGTTCTTC
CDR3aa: CASSLVGASGEDEQFF

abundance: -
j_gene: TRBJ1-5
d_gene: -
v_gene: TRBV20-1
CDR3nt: TGCAGTGCTAGAGAGAATAGCAATCAGCCCCAGCATTTT
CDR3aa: CSARENSNQPQHF

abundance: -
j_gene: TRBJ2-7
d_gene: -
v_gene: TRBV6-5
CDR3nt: TGTGCCAGCAGCAGGGACGGCACCTCCTATGAGCAGTACTTC
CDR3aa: CASSRDGTSYEQYF

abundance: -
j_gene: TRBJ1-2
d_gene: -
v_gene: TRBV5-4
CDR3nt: TGTGCCAGCAGCTTGATCGGTCCCTATGGCTACACCTTC
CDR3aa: CASSLIGPYGYTF